A single sample is the source of the 22 T cell receptor beta chains below, sequenced in a study of cytomegalovirus exposure and HLA in healthy donors. The PCR had 60 Vbeta and 13 Jbeta primers. TCRdb's table, derived via immunoSEQ multiplex PCR, lists solely in-frame clones and lacks some. The repertoire includes about 71,000 clones, roughly 67% of them detected once, and 7.5% to 8% sits in the top ten. The sample was PBMCs. Receptors originate from a man aged 35 to 55 in good health and CMV-seropositive.

This clone came up a few times. The chain combines TRBV29-1 with TRBJ1-2; 7 nucleotides line up with TRBD1. Germline values: CDR1 SQVTM, CDR2 ANQGSEA. CDR3 length equals 13 residues. The J segment lost 5 bases and the V segment lost 3 bases, leaving 6 bases of the junction unmatched. CDR3 in amino acids: CSVEVQGRYGYTF. CDR3 sequence (DNA): TGCAGCGTTGAGGTACAGGGGAGGTATGGCTACACCTTC.

This clone was picked up one time. The chain links TRBV5-8 to TRBJ2-6; maybe TRBD2 (6 bases). Germline-derived CDR1 and CDR2 are SGHTS and YDEGEE. Trimming cost V 4 bases and J 2 bases, with 13 bases left between them. CDR3 length: 16 residues. The CDR3 reads CASSPGSGAGANVLTF. As DNA, the CDR3 is TGTGCCAGCAGCCCGGGGTCGGGGGCTGGGGCCAACGTCCTGACTTTC. The variable domain in full, completed from reference TRBV5-8 and TRBJ2-6, reads EAGVTQSPTHLIKTRGQQATLRCSPISGHTSVYWYQQALGLGLQFLLWYDEGEERNRGNFPPRFSGRQFPNYSSELNVNALELEDSALYLCASSPGSGAGANVLTFGAGSRLTVL.

This clone was recorded a few times. The chain has TRBV5-6 and TRBJ1-5; D not resolved. Trimming left V 5 bases short and J 2 bases short, with 17 bases between. Per germline, CDR1 SGHDT and CDR2 YYEEEE. This CDR3 comprises 16 residues. This CDR3 reads CASRRRGSRGNQPQHF. As DNA, the CDR3 is TGTGCCAGCAGGCGCCGAGGGAGTAGGGGCAATCAGCCCCAGCATTTT.

The CDR3 DNA is TGTGCCAGTTACCAACCAGGGGGCGGCACTGAAGCTTTCTTT. It yields the protein CASYQPGGGTEAFF. The chain carries TRBV7-2 and TRBJ1-1; 8 bases agree with TRBD1. J gave up 4 bases and V 9 bases, and 10 bases lay outside the gene matches. CDR1 is SGHTA and CDR2 is FQGNSA in the germline V gene. The CDR3 sequence is 14 residues long.

The chain employs TRBV7-3 and TRBJ2-5; D is perhaps TRBD2 (6 bases). Trimming cost V 2 bases and J 0 bases, with 10 bases left between them. CDR3 length: 15 amino acids. Germline V lookup: CDR1 SGHTA, CDR2 FQGTGA. CDR3 in DNA: TGTGCCAGCAGCTTAGGGGCGGGGTACCAAGAGACCCAGTACTTC. It yields the protein CASSLGAGYQETQYF.

The chain employs TRBV7-6 and TRBJ1-1; no reliable D call. This CDR3 has 12 residues. In germline, CDR1 is SGHVS, CDR2 FNYEAQ. V was trimmed by 1 base and J by 3 bases, leaving 3 bases between them. The CDR3 protein is CASSLVDTEAFF. The CDR3 bases are TGTGCCAGCAGCTTAGTCGACACTGAAGCTTTCTTT.

V usage is TRBV11-2 and J usage is TRBJ2-1; 9 bases match TRBD2. The CDR3 runs 15 residues. Germline V gives CDR1 SGHAT, CDR2 FQNNGV. V trimming: 4 bases; J trimming: 5 bases; junction bases outside the gene matches: 6. CDR3 nucleotides: TGTGCCAGCAGCTCAGACGGACTAGCGAACAATGAGCAGTTCTTC. Translating it yields CASSSDGLANNEQFF.

Comments on this clone: The germline gene is not matched at one end of the junction; a read error may be the cause. The rearrangement joins TRBV9 to TRBJ1-1, with D hard to call. The CDR3 has 15 amino acids. Germline CDR1 is SGDLS and CDR2 is YYNGEE. The CDR3 DNA reads TGTGCCAGCAACGTAGGAACCCTAGGTTCCACTGAAGCTTTCTTT. Protein sequence: CASNVGTLGSTEAFF. The complete variable domain, with remaining parts taken from reference TRBV9 and TRBJ1-1, reads DSGVTQTPKHLITATGQRVTLRCSPRSGDLSVYWYQQSLDQGLQFLIQYYNGEERAKGNILERFSAQQFPDLHSELNLSSLELGDSALYFCASNVGTLGSTEAFFGQGTRLTVV.

The V call is TRBV4-2, the J call TRBJ2-7; 9 nucleotides align to TRBD1. The trim removed 3 bases at V and 2 bases at J, leaving 8 bases unmatched. This CDR3 is built from 16 residues. Germline V gives CDR1 LGHNA, CDR2 YNFKEQ. CDR3 nucleotides: TGTGCCAGCAGCCAGGAAAGACAGGGGGTTACCTACGAGCAGTACTTC. It translates to CASSQERQGVTYEQYF.

This chain uses TRBV5-1 with TRBJ2-2; perhaps TRBD2 as D (5 bases). The CDR3 totals 14 residues. V gave up 4 bases and J gave up 4 bases, with 11 bases separating them. Germline lookup yields CDR1 SGHRS and CDR2 YFSETQ. CDR3 region: CASSLNEGTGELFF. In nucleotides, the CDR3 is TGCGCCAGCAGCCTAAACGAGGGCACCGGGGAGCTGTTTTTT.

The chain uses TRBV2 and TRBJ2-2, with TRBD2 identical over 8 bases. The CDR3 has 15 residues. V lost 7 bases and J lost 6; bases outside the gene matches: 10. CDR1 SNHLY and CDR2 FYNNEI come from the germline V gene. CDR3 sequence (DNA): TGTGCCAGCACTGGTGGACTAGCACGACCCGGGGAGCTGTTTTTT. Translated, it gives CASTGGLARPGELFF. Full variable domain (rest looked up from reference TRBV2 and TRBJ2-2): EPEVTQTPSHQVTQMGQEVILRCVPISNHLYFYWYRQILGQKVEFLVSFYNNEISEKSEIFDDQFSVERPDGSNFTLKIRSTKLEDSAMYFCASTGGLARPGELFFGEGSRLTVL.

The V call is TRBV5-1, the J call TRBJ1-3; TRBD1 matches at 9 bases. The V gene's germline CDR1 is SGHRS and CDR2 YFSETQ. V trimming: 3 bases; J trimming: 8 bases; junction bases outside the gene matches: 12. This CDR3 spans 16 amino acids. The CDR3 sequence is CASSSNPGQGSDTIYF. CDR3 coding DNA: TGCGCCAGCAGCTCTAACCCGGGACAGGGCTCAGACACCATATATTTT. The full variable domain, in which reference TRBV5-1 and TRBJ1-3 provide the parts outside the CDR3, is KAGVTQTPRYLIKTRGQQVTLSCSPISGHRSVSWYQQTPGQGLQFLFEYFSETQRNKGNFPGRFSGRQFSNSRSEMNVSTLELGDSALYLCASSSNPGQGSDTIYFGEGSWLTVV.

This clone was found a few times. The CDR3 sequence: CASSSPQGTTEAFF. In nucleotides, the CDR3 is TGTGCCAGCAGTTCCCCTCAGGGAACCACTGAAGCTTTCTTT. The chain uses TRBV6-5 and TRBJ1-1, with D possibly matching TRBD1 (5 bases). The ends were cut back, 4 bases at V and 4 bases at J, with 13 bases in the middle. Germline values: CDR1 MNHEY, CDR2 SVGAGI. CDR3 length equals 14 residues.

The V and J genes are TRBV11-2 and TRBJ2-7; 11 positions agree with TRBD2. Germline V lookup: CDR1 SGHAT, CDR2 FQNNGV. Germline trimming cut 3 bases from V and 2 bases from J; bases unmatched to any gene: 3. The CDR3 spans 15 residues. CDR3 region: CASSFSTSGAYEQYF. In nucleotides, the CDR3 is TGTGCCAGCAGCTTTTCGACTAGCGGGGCCTACGAGCAGTACTTC.

The gene calls are TRBV5-1 and TRBJ1-6; tentatively, D is TRBD1 (5 bases). The V end was cut by 4 bases, the J end by 8 bases, with 13 bases between. Germline lookup yields CDR1 SGHRS and CDR2 YFSETQ. The CDR3 covers 14 residues. The CDR3 reads CASSNAGFDSPLHF. CDR3 DNA sequence: TGCGCCAGCAGCAATGCAGGGTTTGATTCACCCCTCCACTTT.

The chain combines TRBV29-1 with TRBJ2-5; possibly TRBD1 for D (5 bases). V gave up 3 bases and J gave up 5 bases, with 19 bases separating them. The germline CDR1 and CDR2 sequences are SQVTM and ANQGSEA. The CDR3 sequence is 15 residues long. The CDR3 reads CSVEGLPTGRETQYF. CDR3 nucleotides: TGCAGCGTTGAGGGGCTACCGACCGGGCGGGAGACCCAGTACTTC.

This clone was seen just once. The J gene is TRBJ1-1, the V gene TRBV9; D is ambiguous. The CDR3 is made up of 14 amino acids. Germline CDR1 reads SGDLS; CDR2 reads YYNGEE. V lost 1 base to trimming and J lost 5 bases, with 12 bases between them. CDR3 in amino acids: CASSVHSFETEAFF. The CDR3 DNA sequence: TGTGCCAGCAGCGTACACTCCTTCGAGACTGAAGCTTTCTTT.

This clone was seen only a few times. DNA of the CDR3: TGCAGCGTTGAAGTATCGGGGGCCAACGTCCTGACTTTC. Its translation: CSVEVSGANVLTF. This chain links TRBV29-1 with TRBJ2-6; D is ambiguous. Trimming took 1 base from V and 4 from J, leaving 5 bases between them. Germline-derived CDR1 and CDR2 are SQVTM and ANQGSEA. The CDR3 spans 13 residues.

This clone was seen a few times. This chain uses TRBV29-1 with TRBJ2-5, with a possible D match to TRBD1 (6 bases). Trimming pared 2 bases from V and 5 bases from J, leaving 12 bases between. This CDR3 has 13 residues. Per the germline V gene, CDR1 is SQVTM and CDR2 is ANQGSEA. The CDR3 DNA is TGCAGCGTTGAAAGGGCCCAGGGGGAGACCCAGTACTTC. Translating it yields CSVERAQGETQYF.

This chain uses TRBV29-1 with TRBJ2-7; D remains unclear. Trimming stripped 7 bases from V and 3 bases from J, with 13 bases between. Germline CDR1 and CDR2: SQVTM and ANQGSEA. CDR3 size: 12 residues. The CDR3 sequence is CSAGQSNYEQYF. As DNA, the CDR3 is TGCAGCGCTGGGCAGTCGAACTACGAGCAGTACTTC.

This chain links TRBV5-1 with TRBJ1-2; 8 positions match TRBD1. The CDR3 loop spans 13 amino acids. Germline CDR1 and CDR2: SGHRS and YFSETQ. Trimming cost V 4 bases and J 8 bases; bases outside gene matches: 7. CDR3 DNA: TGCGCCAGCAGCCATCCGGGACAGGCGGGCTACACCTTC. This gives the protein CASSHPGQAGYTF. The full variable domain, rest sourced from reference TRBV5-1 and TRBJ1-2, is KAGVTQTPRYLIKTRGQQVTLSCSPISGHRSVSWYQQTPGQGLQFLFEYFSETQRNKGNFPGRFSGRQFSNSRSEMNVSTLELGDSALYLCASSHPGQAGYTFGSGTRLTVV.

J is TRBJ1-1 and V is TRBV13, with TRBD1 matching 7 bases. CDR1 and CDR2 (germline): PRHDT, FYEKMQ (reference sequence). There are 15 residues in the CDR3. V gave up 0 bases and J gave up 4 bases; unmatched junction bases: 5. CDR3 nucleotides: TGTGCCAGCAGCTTAGGCGCAGGGGGAAGCACTGAAGCTTTCTTT. It codes for CASSLGAGGSTEAFF.